These 23 T cell receptor beta chains came from one sample sequenced in a study of CD8 T cells in Susac syndrome. With random hexamers, reverse transcription was performed on about 0.5 to 1 ug of RNA. One entry per CDR3 protein results from TCRdb running MiXCR on the immunoSEQ multiplex PCR reads. Of roughly 120,000 distinct CDR3 sequences detected, more than 80% appear once; the ten largest clones hold more than 0.25%. The specimen was CD8+ T cells from PBMCs. These receptors came from a human donor with multiple sclerosis.

The chain links TRBV2 to TRBJ2-7; possible D gene TRBD1, 6 bases. The CDR3 runs to 13 residues. The V gene lost 4 bases and the J gene lost 2 bases, with 9 bases spanning the gap. In germline, CDR1 is SNHLY, CDR2 FYNNEI. CDR3 in DNA: TGTGCCAGCAGTGGGGACACGGCCTACGAGCAGTACTTC. Translating it yields CASSGDTAYEQYF.

A single count supports this clonotype. This chain uses TRBV5-6 with TRBJ2-5, with D possibly TRBD1 on 5 matching bases. Trimming removed 1 base at V and 2 bases at J, with 6 bases between. This CDR3 region has 13 residues. Germline CDR1 is SGHDT and CDR2 is YYEEEE. The chain's CDR3 is CASSLYRQETQYF. CDR3 nucleotide sequence: TGTGCCAGCAGCTTGTACAGGCAAGAGACCCAGTACTTC. Full variable domain (missing parts from reference TRBV5-6 and TRBJ2-5): DAGVTQSPTHLIKTRGQQVTLRCSPKSGHDTVSWYQQALGQGPQFIFQYYEEEERQRGNFPDRFSGHQFPNYSSELNVNALLLGDSALYLCASSLYRQETQYFGPGTRLLVL.

This chain links TRBV9 with TRBJ2-2; the D is unclear. This CDR3 is built from 16 residues. Germline lookup yields CDR1 SGDLS and CDR2 YYNGEE. V was pared by 0 bases and J by 0 bases, with 9 bases between. The CDR3 loop is CASSVAGRPNTGELFF. CDR3 coding DNA: TGTGCCAGCAGCGTAGCCGGCAGGCCGAACACCGGGGAGCTGTTTTTT.

The chain has TRBV28 and TRBJ2-1, with 7 nucleotides matching TRBD2. This CDR3 contains 15 residues. V was pared by 5 bases and J by 5 bases, with 9 bases of the junction left unmatched. Germline lookup yields CDR1 MDHEN and CDR2 SYDVKM. The CDR3 DNA follows: TGTGCCAGCAGTCCCCGGGGAAGCGGGGACAATGAGCAGTTCTTC. Translation gives CASSPRGSGDNEQFF.

CDR3 nucleotides: TGTGCCAGCAGCCAACCAGGGGACGCTTTCTTT. Its translation is CASSQPGDAFF. V gene TRBV7-9 combines with J gene TRBJ1-1, with a weak D call TRBD1 (6 bases). The CDR3 is 11 residues long. Trimming took 5 bases from V and 11 from J, leaving 12 bases between them. CDR1 and CDR2 (germline): SEHNR, FQNEAQ (reference sequence).

The chain joins TRBV11-2 to TRBJ2-4; the D call may be TRBD1 or TRBD2 (6 bases each). The CDR3 length is 13 residues. Germline CDR1 and CDR2: SGHAT and FQNNGV. The V gene lost 8 bases and the J gene lost 1 base, with 9 bases spanning the gap. CDR3 in DNA: TGTGCCAGCGAAGGGGGGGCCAAAAACATTCAGTACTTC. It specifies CASEGGAKNIQYF.

V and J are TRBV6-6 and TRBJ1-5; a weak D match, TRBD1 (6 bases). Trimming took 11 bases from V and 0 from J, leaving 11 bases between them. This CDR3 contains 13 residues. In germline, CDR1 is MNHNY, CDR2 SVGAGI (reference sequence). CDR3 in amino acids: CAGGADSNQPQHF. As DNA, the CDR3 is TGTGCCGGGGGGGCGGATAGCAATCAGCCCCAGCATTTT.

The CDR3 nucleotides read TGTGCCTGGAGAAGTGGGGTTATCGACAATGAGCAGTTCTTC. It translates to CAWRSGVIDNEQFF. The rearrangement joins TRBV30 to TRBJ2-1; unclear D gene. The CDR3 sequence is 14 residues long. With 3 bases removed from V and 5 bases from J, the gap between germline ends came to 14 bases. Germline V gene data show CDR1 as GTSNPN and CDR2 as SVGIG (reference sequence).

The J gene is TRBJ1-2, the V gene TRBV5-4; unclear D gene. The CDR3 extends over 13 amino acids. Trimming cost V 4 bases and J 4 bases, with 11 bases left between them. Germline values: CDR1 SGHNT, CDR2 YYREEE (reference sequence). The CDR3 sequence is CASSVRGLYGYTF. As DNA, the CDR3 is TGTGCCAGCAGCGTTCGAGGACTCTATGGCTACACCTTC.

This clonotype appeared a single time. V is TRBV4-2 and J is TRBJ2-4; D may correspond to TRBD1 or TRBD2 (6 bases each). V lost 1 base and J lost 16, with 20 bases in between. Germline V gene lookup returns CDR1 LGHNA and CDR2 YNFKEQ. This CDR3 region has 14 residues. CDR3 sequence: CASSQGSNGGDYYF. Written as DNA, the CDR3 is TGTGCCAGCAGCCAAGGTTCTAACGGGGGCGATTATTACTTC.

This rearrangement joins TRBV4-1 to TRBJ1-4; the match to TRBD1 covers 10 bases. The CDR3 is made up of 14 amino acids. Germline CDR1 reads MGHRA; CDR2 reads YSYEKL. J gave up 8 bases and V 4 bases, and 4 bases lay outside the gene matches. The CDR3 nucleotides are TGCGCCAGCAGCCGACAGGGGGCCGGGGAAAAACTGTTTTTT. It translates to CASSRQGAGEKLFF.

V is TRBV9 and J is TRBJ2-6; no clear D gene. Looked up from germline, CDR1 is SGDLS and CDR2 is YYNGEE. This CDR3 region has 16 residues. Trimming removed 4 bases from V and 1 base from J, with 12 bases in between. The chain's CDR3 is CASSFPEVSGANVLTF. CDR3 coding DNA: TGTGCCAGCAGCTTCCCCGAAGTATCTGGGGCCAACGTCCTGACTTTC.

This chain joins TRBV27 and TRBJ1-4, with D unclear. The CDR3 extends over 12 amino acids. Germline CDR1 is MNHEY and CDR2 is SMNVEV (reference sequence). With 8 bases removed from V and 7 bases from J, the gap between germline ends came to 11 bases. CDR3 DNA sequence: TGTGCCAGCGGGTGGTGGGGTGAAAAACTGTTTTTT. This translates into CASGWWGEKLFF.

The J gene is TRBJ2-7, the V gene TRBV27, with D perhaps assigned TRBD1 or TRBD2 (5 bases each). Germline assignment: CDR1 MNHEY and CDR2 SMNVEV (reference sequence). Trimming stripped 2 bases from V and 5 bases from J, with 16 bases between. This CDR3 is 15 amino acids long. CDR3 protein: CASSLKGRSQDEQYF. CDR3 nucleotides: TGTGCCAGCAGTTTAAAGGGACGGTCCCAGGACGAGCAGTACTTC.

This clonotype showed up just a few times. The CDR3 DNA sequence: TGTGCCAGCAGCTTACGCCTAGCGGCCTACAATGAGCAGTTCTTC. This encodes CASSLRLAAYNEQFF. The chain uses TRBV13 and TRBJ2-1; TRBD2 matches 7 bases. This CDR3 is built from 15 residues. V trimming: 2 bases; J trimming: 2 bases; junction bases outside the gene matches: 3. Looked up from germline, CDR1 is PRHDT and CDR2 is FYEKMQ (reference sequence).

The rearrangement links TRBV7-3 to TRBJ1-6; D may be TRBD1 (5 bases). The CDR3 length is 14 residues. V lost 2 bases to trimming and J lost 7 bases, with 9 bases between them. Germline V gene sequence: CDR1 SGHTA, CDR2 FQGTGA. This CDR3 reads CASSLRDVNSPLHF. The CDR3 coding sequence is TGTGCCAGCAGCTTACGGGACGTCAATTCACCCCTCCACTTT.

The rearrangement joins TRBV7-8 to TRBJ2-3, with 11 bases aligning to TRBD2. Germline CDR1 and CDR2: SGHVS and FQNEAQ. The CDR3 runs to 18 residues. The ends lost 4 bases at V and 6 bases at J; junction bases unmatched: 15. The CDR3: CASSSSGTSGPQRDTQYF. In DNA form, the CDR3 reads TGTGCCAGCAGCTCCTCCGGGACTAGCGGTCCCCAGCGGGATACGCAGTATTTT.

This clonotype has a single count. The V and J genes are TRBV6-4 and TRBJ1-3, with TRBD1 as a possible D gene (5 bases). V lost 7 bases and J 0 bases, leaving 13 bases between the germline ends. The CDR3 covers 15 residues. The germline gives CDR1 MRHNA, CDR2 SNTAGT. The DNA of the CDR3 is TGTGCCAGCACCACGCAGGACACCTCTGGAAACACCATATATTTT. As protein: CASTTQDTSGNTIYF.

The chain is built from TRBV7-3 and TRBJ2-3; 7 bases are a match to TRBD2. V gave up 5 bases and J gave up 6 bases; unmatched junction bases: 5. The CDR3 is 13 residues long. The V gene's germline CDR1 is SGHTA and CDR2 FQGTGA. Here the CDR3 DNA reads TGTGCCAGCAGCCTAGGGACTAAGGATACGCAGTATTTT. This translates into CASSLGTKDTQYF.

In DNA, the CDR3 is TGTGCCACCAGTCCACGGACAGGGCCCTATGGCTACACCTTC. This gives the protein CATSPRTGPYGYTF. This chain connects TRBV24-1 to TRBJ1-2; 8 nucleotides agree with TRBD1. CDR1 and CDR2 from the germline V gene are KGHDR and SFDVKD. The CDR3 has 14 amino acids. The ends lost 6 bases at V and 4 bases at J; junction bases unmatched: 6.

The chain is built from TRBV7-3 and TRBJ2-3; 7 nucleotides match TRBD1. CDR3 length: 22 amino acids. V lost 0 bases to trimming and J lost 2 bases; unmatched junction nucleotides: 23. Looked up from germline, CDR1 is SGHTA and CDR2 is FQGTGA. This chain's CDR3 is CASSLTPDPGQLLGSFTDTQYF. In nucleotides, the CDR3 is TGTGCCAGCAGCTTAACACCAGACCCGGGACAGCTTCTCGGGTCCTTCACAGATACGCAGTATTTT.

About this clonotype itself: One end of the junction is discordant with germline, which a read error may explain. The V gene is TRBV5-1, the J gene TRBJ2-7; 8 nucleotides agree with TRBD1. This CDR3 spans 14 amino acids. Germline CDR1 SGHRS, CDR2 YFSETQ. The CDR3 protein is CASSPGTGPYEQYF. Here the CDR3 DNA reads TGTGCCAGCAGCCCCGGGACAGGCCCCTACGAGCAGTACTTC.

The rearrangement uses TRBV19 and TRBJ2-7; TRBD2 is a possible D gene (6 bases). The CDR3 runs 15 residues. Germline CDR1 is LNHDA and CDR2 is SQIVND (reference sequence). V gave up 3 bases and J gave up 0 bases, with 12 bases separating them. The CDR3 here is CASSIGGDHSYEQYV. The CDR3 DNA is TGTGCCAGTAGTATTGGAGGGGACCACTCCTACGAGCAGTACGTC.